This T cell receptor beta chain was identified in a study of T cells in Graves' hyperthyroidism and ophthalmopathy. The V gene lost 5 bases and the J gene lost 2 bases, with 18 bases spanning the gap. The CDR3 contains 16 residues. Germline V CDR1 and CDR2: SGHAT, FQNNGV. The investigators amplified TCR beta CDR3 regions from RNA transcripts. RT-PCR in the first round (using the HTBI primer set) targeted the TCR CDR3. TCRdb re-analysed the multiplex PCR reads in MiXCR, keeping a single row per CDR3 protein. This table has about 520,000 distinct CDR3 sequences, approximately 25% appearing once. The study's findings and limits: The blood repertoire included most of the expanded thyroid clonotypes above 0.001. Ophthalmopathy was identified by the model a median about six months ahead of onset.

Ophthalmopathy cases scored 3 or more on the Clinical Activity Score and 4 or more on NOSPECS grade, with duration below 3 months. Patients with uncontrolled infections, other autoimmune diseases, pregnancy or lactation were excluded. This clonotype has a single count. What it binds is unknown. The J gene is TRBJ2-5, the V gene TRBV11-2, with D maybe TRBD2 (6 bases). The sequence came from a woman in her 30s with Graves' ophthalmopathy. The source material was blood. For the CDR3, the DNA is TGTGCCAGCAGCCGCCCGTCTAGCGCCCGACAAGAGACCCAGTACTTC. Translation gives CASSRPSSARQETQYF.